Below, 30 T cell receptor beta chains from the same sample are listed, as sequenced in a study of blood T cell repertoires in COVID-19. The protocol was immunoSEQ multiplex PCR, while the TCRdb copy is restricted to in-frame clones and leaves out a portion. The sample lists about 150,000 clones, 91% seen once, with approximately 0.55% in the top ten. The specimen sequenced was peripheral blood. The receptors were sampled from a man aged 45-65 years with acute or convalescent COVID-19.

CDR3: CASSVEGERFTDTQYF. DNA for the CDR3: TGTGCCAGCAGCGTAGAGGGAGAGAGGTTCACAGATACGCAGTATTTT. The V gene is TRBV9, the J gene TRBJ2-3, with D perhaps matching TRBD2 (5 bases). This CDR3 contains 16 residues. Trimming removed 0 bases at V and 2 bases at J, with 13 bases between. The germline V gene encodes CDR1 SGDLS and CDR2 YYNGEE.

This rearrangement joins TRBV5-1 to TRBJ2-1, with 12 bases aligning to TRBD1. V lost 4 bases to trimming and J lost 9 bases; unmatched junction nucleotides: 11. This CDR3 comprises 16 residues. CDR1 SGHRS and CDR2 YFSETQ come from the germline V gene. The CDR3 region has the DNA TGCGCCAGCAGCCGTGGGGACAGGGGGCAACAGGGTGAGCAGTTCTTC. Translating gives CASSRGDRGQQGEQFF.

V is TRBV11-2 and J is TRBJ2-6; the D is unclear. Germline CDR1 reads SGHAT; CDR2 reads FQNNGV. Trimming stripped 2 bases from V and 0 bases from J, with 5 bases between. This CDR3 has 15 residues. The CDR3 loop reads CASSLQVSGANVLTF. The CDR3 DNA is TGTGCCAGCAGCTTACAGGTCTCTGGGGCCAACGTCCTGACTTTC.

This clone showed up just a few times. The V and J genes are TRBV3-1 (or the pseudogene TRBV3-2) and TRBJ1-1; weak D call: TRBD1 (5 bases). The CDR3 sequence is 14 residues long. CDR1 is LGHDT and CDR2 is YNNKEL in the germline V gene (reference sequence). Trimming shortened V by 4 bases and J by 6 bases, and 15 bases separated the two germline ends. CDR3 in amino acids: CASSPGHRFSEAFF. The CDR3 DNA reads as TGTGCCAGCAGCCCAGGACACAGATTCTCTGAAGCTTTCTTT.

V gene TRBV24-1 combines with J gene TRBJ2-5; 7 bases line up with TRBD1. V dropped 1 base and J dropped 0; count of bases not matched to a gene: 4. The CDR3 extends over 16 amino acids. Germline loops: CDR1 KGHDR, CDR2 SFDVKD. Written as DNA, the CDR3 is TGTGCCACCAGTGATTTAGGCAGGGGGAACCAAGAGACCCAGTACTTC. Protein: CATSDLGRGNQETQYF.

A few counts support this clone. This chain joins TRBV7-9 and TRBJ2-1; 8 positions match TRBD1. V gave up 4 bases and J gave up 1 base; unmatched junction bases: 3. Per germline, CDR1 SEHNR and CDR2 FQNEAQ (reference sequence). The CDR3 totals 15 residues. This CDR3 reads CASSSGGVSYNEQFF. The DNA for the CDR3 is TGTGCCAGCAGCTCAGGGGGCGTGTCCTACAATGAGCAGTTCTTC.

V usage is TRBV6-5 and J usage is TRBJ2-1, with 9 bases aligning to TRBD2. The CDR3 totals 15 residues. Unmatched junction bases numbered 5, after V lost 6 bases and J lost 2 bases. The germline V gene encodes CDR1 MNHEY and CDR2 SVGAGI. CDR3 residues: CASRPASGAYNEQFF. The CDR3 DNA reads TGTGCCAGCAGACCCGCTAGCGGGGCCTACAATGAGCAGTTCTTC.

This chain connects TRBV7-6 to TRBJ1-1; a possible D gene is TRBD1 (6 bases). This CDR3 region has 13 residues. Germline-derived CDR1 and CDR2 are SGHVS and FNYEAQ. Between the trimmed V and J ends, which lost 5 bases and 4 bases, there was a span of 11 bases. CDR3 residues: CASSRRGITEAFF. In nucleotides, the CDR3 is TGTGCCAGCAGCCGTAGGGGGATCACTGAAGCTTTCTTT.

This clone has just one count. This chain joins TRBV3-1 (or the pseudogene TRBV3-2) and TRBJ2-3, with 9 bases lining up with TRBD1. Germline CDR1 is LGHDT and CDR2 is YNNKEL (reference sequence). The V segment lost 4 bases and the J segment 1 base; nucleotides outside the gene matches: 0. This CDR3 region has 14 residues. CDR3 residues: CASSRQGGTDTQYF. The CDR3 bases are TGTGCCAGCAGCCGACAGGGGGGCACAGATACGCAGTATTTT.

The J gene is TRBJ2-3, the V gene TRBV7-2; D not certain. Germline V gives CDR1 SGHTA, CDR2 FQGNSA. V dropped 2 bases and J dropped 6 bases, with 12 bases sitting between them. The CDR3 consists of 14 residues. This chain's CDR3 is CASSLRPPRDTQYF. CDR3 nucleotide sequence: TGTGCCAGCAGCTTACGACCCCCGAGGGATACGCAGTATTTT.

This clone was seen just once. The genes are TRBV28 and TRBJ2-5; D possibly corresponds to TRBD2 (5 bases). The CDR3 spans 17 residues. The germline CDR1 and CDR2 sequences are MDHEN and SYDVKM. The V and J ends lost 5 bases and 2 bases respectively, with 21 bases between them. This chain's CDR3 is CASSPPRVGVGQETQYF. The CDR3 DNA reads as TGTGCCAGCAGTCCCCCTCGGGTGGGAGTGGGACAAGAGACCCAGTACTTC.

The V and J genes are TRBV5-5 and TRBJ2-3; a possible D gene is TRBD2 (6 bases). This CDR3 is 15 amino acids long. Trimming stripped 2 bases from V and 3 bases from J, with 13 bases between. Germline V gene sequence: CDR1 SGHKS, CDR2 YYEKEE (reference sequence). The CDR3 reads CASSLGGAGTDTQYF. The CDR3 DNA follows: TGTGCCAGCAGCTTAGGTGGGGCGGGAACAGATACGCAGTATTTT.

The genes are TRBV5-4 and TRBJ2-1; perhaps TRBD1 as D (6 bases). CDR1 and CDR2 from the germline V gene are SGHNT and YYREEE (reference sequence). The CDR3 spans 15 residues. Trimming cost V 4 bases and J 0 bases, with 11 bases left between them. Written as DNA, the CDR3 is TGTGCCAGCAGCCAGGGGCCCAGCTCCTACAATGAGCAGTTCTTC. Translation gives CASSQGPSSYNEQFF. Together with reference TRBV5-4 and TRBJ2-1, the CDR3 gives the full variable domain: ETGVTQSPTHLIKTRGQQVTLRCSSQSGHNTVSWYQQALGQGPQFIFQYYREEENGRGNFPPRFSGLQFPNYSSELNVNALELDDSALYLCASSQGPSSYNEQFFGPGTRLTVL.

V is TRBV10-3 and J is TRBJ2-7; 12 bases map to TRBD2. J was trimmed by 3 bases and V by 6 bases; bases with no gene match: 3. Germline lookup yields CDR1 ENHRY and CDR2 SYGVKD. The CDR3 covers 14 residues. CDR3 region: CAISSGLAGYEQYF. CDR3 nucleotides: TGTGCCATCAGCTCGGGACTAGCGGGCTACGAGCAGTACTTC.

The chain couples TRBV6-6 to TRBJ1-5; 11 bases line up with TRBD1. Germline-derived CDR1 and CDR2 are MNHNY and SVGAGI (reference sequence). After removal of 2 bases from V and 6 bases from J, the junction contained 6 bases not matched to a gene. This CDR3 has 16 amino acids. The CDR3 coding sequence is TGTGCCAGCAGTTACCCCCGGGACAGGGGGTCTCAGCCCCAGCATTTT. Protein sequence: CASSYPRDRGSQPQHF.

CDR3 nucleotide sequence: TGTGCCAGCAGCTTGGGGGGACTGATAAACCAAGAGACCCAGTACTTC. Protein sequence: CASSLGGLINQETQYF. The V call is TRBV5-8, the J call TRBJ2-5, with a possible D match to TRBD2 (6 bases). V lost 0 bases to trimming and J lost 0 bases, with 12 bases between them. The CDR3 is made up of 16 amino acids. Germline V gene lookup returns CDR1 SGHTS and CDR2 YDEGEE. Complete variable domain (other parts from reference TRBV5-8 and TRBJ2-5): EAGVTQSPTHLIKTRGQQATLRCSPISGHTSVYWYQQALGLGLQFLLWYDEGEERNRGNFPPRFSGRQFPNYSSELNVNALELEDSALYLCASSLGGLINQETQYFGPGTRLLVL.

Notes on this clone: Different DNA sequences within this sample yield the same CDR3. The V and J genes are TRBV9 and TRBJ1-1; 7 bases fit TRBD1. With 3 bases clipped from V and 3 bases from J, the junction kept 8 bases outside the gene matches. The CDR3 has 15 amino acids. Germline assignment: CDR1 SGDLS and CDR2 YYNGEE. The CDR3 here is CASSAKDREDTEAFF. CDR3 nucleotides: TGTGCCAGCAGCGCCAAAGACAGGGAAGACACTGAAGCTTTCTTT. Using reference TRBV9 and TRBJ1-1 for the parts outside the CDR3, the full variable domain is DSGVTQTPKHLITATGQRVTLRCSPRSGDLSVYWYQQSLDQGLQFLIQYYNGEERAKGNILERFSAQQFPDLHSELNLSSLELGDSALYFCASSAKDREDTEAFFGQGTRLTVV.

The rearrangement links TRBV19 to TRBJ2-7; 10 bases are shared with TRBD2. The CDR3 runs to 17 residues. Germline V lookup: CDR1 LNHDA, CDR2 SQIVND (reference sequence). Trimming cost V 5 bases and J 1 base; bases outside gene matches: 11. The CDR3 here is CASSRSSSGSRSYEQYF. The CDR3 DNA follows: TGTGCCAGTAGTCGTAGCTCTAGCGGGAGTCGGTCCTACGAGCAGTACTTC.

V gene TRBV30 combines with J gene TRBJ1-4; D is unclear. V dropped 4 bases and J dropped 5 bases, with 8 bases sitting between them. Looked up from germline, CDR1 is GTSNPN and CDR2 is SVGIG (reference sequence). The CDR3 is 12 amino acids. The CDR3 sequence is CAWTESNEKLFF. DNA for the CDR3: TGTGCCTGGACGGAGTCGAATGAAAAACTGTTTTTT. The full variable domain, with the rest looked up from reference TRBV30 and TRBJ1-4, is SQTIHQWPATLVQPVGSPLSLECTVEGTSNPNLYWYRQAAGRGLQLLFYSVGIGQISSEVPQNLSASRPQDRQFILSSKKLLLSDSGFYLCAWTESNEKLFFGSGTQLSVL.

This chain uses TRBV28 with TRBJ1-2, with D unresolved. The CDR3 is 14 residues long. V gave up 6 bases and J gave up 4 bases, with 15 bases separating them. Germline-derived CDR1 and CDR2 are MDHEN and SYDVKM. The CDR3 protein is CASRDPSIGYGYTF. Here the CDR3 DNA reads TGTGCCAGCAGAGACCCTAGTATCGGCTATGGCTACACCTTC.

The chain employs TRBV7-3 and TRBJ2-1, with 7 bases lining up with TRBD2. V trimming: 4 bases; J trimming: 3 bases; junction bases outside the gene matches: 6. CDR3 size: 15 residues. Germline V lookup: CDR1 SGHTA, CDR2 FQGTGA. DNA for the CDR3: TGTGCCAGCAGCTCTGTTAAGCGGGACTACAATGAGCAGTTCTTC. It yields the protein CASSSVKRDYNEQFF. Variable domain in full (rest from reference TRBV7-3 and TRBJ2-1): GAGVSQTPSNKVTEKGKYVELRCDPISGHTALYWYRQSLGQGPEFLIYFQGTGAADDSGLPNDRFFAVRPEGSVSTLKIQRTERGDSAVYLCASSSVKRDYNEQFFGPGTRLTVL.

This chain uses TRBV5-5 with TRBJ1-2; perhaps TRBD1 as D (5 bases). Trimming removed 3 bases at V and 0 bases at J, with 15 bases between. The CDR3 sequence is 16 residues long. Germline V CDR1 and CDR2: SGHKS, YYEKEE (reference sequence). The CDR3 DNA reads TGTGCCAGCAGCTCAAACGCAGGGTCACCTAACTATGGCTACACCTTC. Translation: CASSSNAGSPNYGYTF.

This clone has just one count. The chain combines TRBV27 with TRBJ1-1, with 9 bases aligning to TRBD1. This CDR3 has 16 amino acids. Germline V gene lookup returns CDR1 MNHEY and CDR2 SMNVEV (reference sequence). After removal of 3 bases from V and 3 bases from J, the junction contained 8 bases not matched to a gene. The CDR3, as DNA: TGTGCCAGCAGTTTCGTAACAGGGGGCTCGTACACTGAAGCTTTCTTT. Translation gives CASSFVTGGSYTEAFF.

The chain carries TRBV30 and TRBJ2-3; TRBD2 might be the D (6 bases). There are 9 residues in the CDR3. Between the trimmed V and J ends, which lost 8 bases and 7 bases, there was a span of 7 bases. Germline CDR1 and CDR2: GTSNPN and SVGIG (reference sequence). CDR3 amino acids: CAAGNTQYF. In nucleotides, the CDR3 is TGTGCCGCGGGGAATACGCAGTATTTT.

The J gene is TRBJ2-5, the V gene TRBV18; 10 bases agree with TRBD1. The CDR3 is 15 amino acids. CDR1 is KGHSH and CDR2 is LQKENI in the germline V gene. V lost 3 bases and J lost 5; bases outside the gene matches: 6. The CDR3 protein is CASSPGTGAGETQYF. The CDR3 region has the DNA TGTGCCAGCTCACCCGGGACAGGGGCCGGTGAGACCCAGTACTTC.

This chain links TRBV9 with TRBJ1-3; TRBD1 is a possible D gene (5 bases). Trimming removed 0 bases at V and 2 bases at J, with 9 bases between. The germline CDR1 and CDR2 sequences are SGDLS and YYNGEE. The CDR3 runs 15 residues. CDR3 protein: CASSVEGIAGNTIYF. The CDR3 nucleotides read TGTGCCAGCAGCGTAGAGGGGATCGCTGGAAACACCATATATTTT.

The rearrangement links TRBV18 to TRBJ2-1, with D possibly matching TRBD2 (7 bases). V shed 3 bases and J shed 6 bases, with 12 bases lying between them. CDR1 and CDR2 (germline): KGHSH, LQKENI. CDR3 length: 14 residues. The CDR3 DNA follows: TGTGCCAGCTCACCCGGGGGGACATTCAATGAGCAGTTCTTC. Residues: CASSPGGTFNEQFF. The full variable domain, with the rest looked up from reference TRBV18 and TRBJ2-1, is NAGVMQNPRHLVRRRGQEARLRCSPMKGHSHVYWYRQLPEEGLKFMVYLQKENIIDESGMPKERFSAEFPKEGPSILRIQQVVRGDSAAYFCASSPGGTFNEQFFGPGTRLTVL.

The CDR3 nucleotides are TGTGCCAGCAGTTTATTCGGGTACGAGCAGTACTTC. Translated, it gives CASSLFGYEQYF. The rearrangement links TRBV28 to TRBJ2-7; D unresolved. CDR1 is MDHEN, CDR2 SYDVKM, per germline. The CDR3 loop spans 12 amino acids. Trimming pared 1 base from V and 4 bases from J, leaving 5 bases between.

The gene calls are TRBV28 and TRBJ1-2; D is unclear. CDR3 size: 14 residues. From germline, CDR1 is MDHEN and CDR2 SYDVKM. Trimming removed 2 bases at V and 2 bases at J, with 9 bases between. This chain's CDR3 is CASSLPQENYGYTF. The CDR3, as DNA: TGTGCCAGCAGTTTACCGCAGGAAAACTATGGCTACACCTTC.

The chain carries TRBV7-3 and TRBJ1-3, with D hard to call. CDR1 and CDR2 from the germline V gene are SGHTA and FQGTGA. With 5 bases removed from V and 2 bases from J, the gap between germline ends came to 10 bases. The CDR3 is 14 amino acids. Here the CDR3 DNA reads TGTGCCAGCAGCGAGGGATATACTGGAAACACCATATATTTT. As protein: CASSEGYTGNTIYF. The full variable domain, completed using reference TRBV7-3 and TRBJ1-3, is GAGVSQTPSNKVTEKGKYVELRCDPISGHTALYWYRQSLGQGPEFLIYFQGTGAADDSGLPNDRFFAVRPEGSVSTLKIQRTERGDSAVYLCASSEGYTGNTIYFGEGSWLTVV.